This T cell receptor (beta chain) was documented in a study of T cell changes during pregnancy in multiple sclerosis. Germline lookup yields CDR1 SNHLY and CDR2 FYNNEI. The CDR3 totals 14 residues. The V segment lost 7 bases and the J segment 2 bases; nucleotides outside the gene matches: 7. The method was immunoSEQ multiplex PCR; TCRdb's version includes in-frame clones alone and lacks a portion of them. The sample records around 40,000 clones, under 95% being singletons. The chain couples TRBV2 to TRBJ1-2, with 7 bases matching TRBD1. Sequenced material: CD4+ T cells from peripheral blood mononuclear cells, taken in the third trimester of pregnancy. The origin of this receptor is a female donor with multiple sclerosis, enrolled in a pregnancy study. CDR3 nucleotide sequence: TGTGCCAGCACCCGAGACAGGGCCAACTATGGCTACACCTTC. Amino acid sequence: CASTRDRANYGYTF.